This T cell receptor (beta chain) emerged from a study of OX40 agonist ivuxolimab in advanced cancers. This clone has only a few counts. Method: immunoSEQ multiplex PCR; TCRdb's copy keeps in-frame clones and lacks some. The sample gives about 80,000 clones, 80% to 90% of which show up once; roughly 25% is in the top ten. The V and J ends lost 4 bases and 4 bases respectively, with 10 bases between them. CDR1 ENHRY and CDR2 SYGVKD come from the germline V gene. This CDR3 is 13 amino acids long. This rearrangement joins TRBV10-3 to TRBJ1-2; tentatively, D is TRBD1 (6 bases). The sequence was obtained from an adult with an advanced solid tumor such as melanoma, head and neck, liver or kidney cancer. The source was CD4+ or CD8+ T cells sorted from blood, collected in a trial of the OX40 agonist ivuxolimab. The chain's CDR3 is CAISANRVYGYTF. In nucleotides, the CDR3 is TGTGCCATCAGTGCCAACAGGGTCTATGGCTACACCTTC.